These 26 T cell receptor beta chains came from one sample sequenced in a study of beta chain features in type 1 diabetes (dated by TCRdb to the late 2010s). Findings and caveats that apply to the study as a whole: In all four CD4+ subsets, TCRB CDR3 length was moderately but significantly shorter in type 1 diabetes patients.

These receptors are not linked to any known antigen. Library prep was done by the immunoSEQ multiplex PCR assay. The entire amount of isolated RNA was reverse transcribed using the High Capacity cDNA Reverse Transcription Kit, so the sequenced TCRB transcripts were expressed ones. The clones in this table, taken by TCRdb from immuneACCESS, are in-frame only. Not every clone is retained; where verified, under half of the shortfall comes from an unresolved V gene, and the cause of the rest is unknown. This sample is represented by around 360,000 clones; about 12% of them were singletons. The ten biggest clones cover about 0.01% of the sample. The source material was naive CD4+ T cells from blood. Read against the paper, the sample's cell subset or site label means: true naive CD4+ T cells. The receptors come from a woman younger than 35 with type 1 diabetes.

V is TRBV28 and J is TRBJ1-2; D is ambiguous. V lost 3 bases and J lost 7, with 6 bases in between. The length of the CDR3 is 11 residues. Germline V gene sequence: CDR1 MDHEN, CDR2 SYDVKM. The CDR3 here is CASSFLGGYTF. DNA of the CDR3: TGTGCCAGCAGTTTCCTAGGTGGCTACACCTTC.

The genes are TRBV7-3 and TRBJ2-1, with 7 bases matching TRBD1. Germline V lookup: CDR1 SGHTA, CDR2 FQGTGA. V dropped 2 bases and J dropped 6; count of bases not matched to a gene: 7. The CDR3 is made up of 15 amino acids. This CDR3 reads CASSLGDSHLNEQFF. The CDR3 nucleotides are TGTGCCAGCAGCTTAGGGGACAGCCACCTCAATGAGCAGTTCTTC.

V and J are TRBV7-2 and TRBJ2-5; 10 nucleotides line up with TRBD2. The CDR3 length is 18 residues. Trimming cost V 1 base and J 4 bases; bases outside gene matches: 12. CDR1 and CDR2 (germline): SGHTA, FQGNSA. As DNA, the CDR3 is TGTGCCAGCAGCTTAGAGTCCCTAGCGGGGGCTCGGGGAGAGACCCAGTACTTC. This sequence encodes CASSLESLAGARGETQYF.

The chain employs TRBV4-3 and TRBJ2-7; D is perhaps TRBD2 (6 bases). The germline V gene encodes CDR1 LGHNA and CDR2 YSLEER. The CDR3 totals 16 residues. V shed 1 base and J shed 2 bases, with 15 bases lying between them. CDR3 residues: CASSQVAGTGAYEQYF. The CDR3, as DNA: TGCGCCAGCAGCCAAGTGGCCGGGACTGGGGCCTACGAGCAGTACTTC.

Only a few counts were recorded for this clone. This chain links TRBV27 with TRBJ2-7; possibly TRBD1 for D (5 bases). This CDR3 is built from 14 residues. V lost 6 bases and J 6 bases, leaving 18 bases between the germline ends. The V gene's germline CDR1 is MNHEY and CDR2 SMNVEV (reference sequence). This chain's CDR3 is CASRPPAGWGEQYF. The CDR3 DNA sequence: TGTGCCAGCAGACCCCCGGCAGGGTGGGGCGAGCAGTACTTC.

Only a few counts were recorded for this clone. The chain has TRBV5-1 and TRBJ2-5; 7 bases agree with TRBD2. CDR1 and CDR2 (germline): SGHRS, YFSETQ. The CDR3 loop spans 15 amino acids. V was clipped by 10 bases and J by 4 bases; unmatched bases: 16. CDR3 DNA: TGCGCCTCCGGAAGTACCGCGGGAGTCGGAGAGACCCAGTACTTC. It yields the protein CASGSTAGVGETQYF.

This clone has only a few counts. The V gene is TRBV7-2, the J gene TRBJ2-3, with 11 bases matching TRBD2. From germline, CDR1 is SGHTA and CDR2 FQGNSA. The length of the CDR3 is 17 residues. With V trimmed by 6 bases and J by 2 bases, 10 bases remained unmatched. The CDR3 DNA reads as TGTGCCAGCAGTCAGGACTGGACTAGCGGGTACACAGATACGCAGTATTTT. It encodes CASSQDWTSGYTDTQYF.

The rearrangement uses TRBV7-8 and TRBJ1-2, with D tentatively TRBD1 (5 bases). CDR3 size: 16 residues. Trimming left V 0 bases short and J 0 bases short, with 11 bases between. The germline V gene encodes CDR1 SGHVS and CDR2 FQNEAQ. For the CDR3, the DNA is TGTGCCAGCAGCTTAGCGCCGGGCAGGGCTAACTATGGCTACACCTTC. Amino acids: CASSLAPGRANYGYTF.

V usage is TRBV6-5 and J usage is TRBJ1-1; weak D call: TRBD1 (6 bases). With 6 bases removed from V and 1 base from J, the gap between germline ends came to 12 bases. The CDR3 contains 14 residues. The germline V gene has CDR1 MNHEY and CDR2 SVGAGI. CDR3 in amino acids: CASRSTGRNTEAFF. CDR3 DNA: TGTGCCAGCAGATCCACAGGGCGGAACACTGAAGCTTTCTTT.

This clone was observed a handful of times. V usage is TRBV12-5 and J usage is TRBJ2-1; tentative D call: TRBD1 (5 bases). Trimming took 7 bases from V and 7 from J, leaving 20 bases between them. CDR1 is LGHNT, CDR2 FRNRAP, per germline. This CDR3 has 15 amino acids. Here the CDR3 reads CASELDGHPTNEQFF. The CDR3 bases are TGTGCTAGTGAACTCGACGGACACCCAACGAATGAGCAGTTCTTC.

The CDR3 sequence: CASSPSGNTEAFF. Written as DNA, the CDR3 is TGTGCCAGCAGCCCCTCCGGGAACACTGAAGCTTTCTTT. The chain joins TRBV7-3 to TRBJ1-1; D uncertain. The CDR3 runs 13 residues. Germline assignment: CDR1 SGHTA and CDR2 FQGTGA. Trimming removed 5 bases at V and 1 base at J, with 8 bases between.

This clone has more than one count but fewer than ten. The rearrangement uses TRBV27 and TRBJ1-2; the D gene is possibly TRBD1 (6 bases). Germline CDR1 reads MNHEY; CDR2 reads SMNVEV (reference sequence). V lost 3 bases to trimming and J lost 2 bases, with 13 bases between them. The CDR3 spans 15 residues. Here the CDR3 DNA reads TGTGCCAGCAGTTTCGGGGGGGCCCCCAACTATGGCTACACCTTC. It encodes CASSFGGAPNYGYTF.

The chain couples TRBV11-2 to TRBJ2-3; perhaps TRBD2 as D (5 bases). The CDR3 is 12 residues long. Per the germline V gene, CDR1 is SGHAT and CDR2 is FQNNGV. V gave up 5 bases and J gave up 4 bases, with 7 bases separating them. The CDR3 DNA is TGTGCCAGCAGCACTAGGGCAGATACGCAGTATTTT. This sequence encodes CASSTRADTQYF.

This sequence joins TRBV7-9 and TRBJ2-4; TRBD2 agrees at 8 bases. The trim removed 5 bases at V and 1 base at J, leaving 7 bases unmatched. The V gene's germline CDR1 is SEHNR and CDR2 FQNEAQ (reference sequence). CDR3 length: 16 amino acids. CDR3 amino acids: CASSPPIAGAKNIQYF. The CDR3 nucleotides read TGTGCCAGCAGCCCTCCCATAGCGGGGGCCAAAAACATTCAGTACTTC.

This chain joins TRBV6-5 and TRBJ2-7; unclear D gene. CDR3 length equals 14 residues. Trimming shortened V by 0 bases and J by 3 bases, and 9 bases separated the two germline ends. The germline gives CDR1 MNHEY, CDR2 SVGAGI. CDR3 DNA sequence: TGTGCCAGCAGTTACTCCCGTTACTTCTACGAGCAGTACTTC. Its translation is CASSYSRYFYEQYF.

This clone was detected only a few times. The chain uses TRBV29-1 and TRBJ2-3, with 9 bases lining up with TRBD1. Germline CDR1 SQVTM, CDR2 ANQGSEA. This CDR3 region has 13 residues. The V segment lost 7 bases and the J segment 7 bases; nucleotides outside the gene matches: 9. This CDR3 reads CSGVPGQGNTQYF. CDR3 nucleotide sequence: TGCAGCGGTGTACCGGGACAGGGTAATACGCAGTATTTT.

The J gene is TRBJ2-7, the V gene TRBV21-1; the table's D call of TRBD1 was not tested on the DNA. TRBV21-1 is flagged as a pseudogene. The CDR3 has 15 residues. CDR3 sequence (DNA): TGTGCCAGCAGCAAAGGACAGGGCCCCTCCTACGAGCAGTACTTC. This encodes CASSKGQGPSYEQYF.

The chain has TRBV18 and TRBJ2-1; 7 bases align to TRBD2. V gave up 1 base and J gave up 1 base; unmatched junction bases: 1. Germline CDR1 KGHSH, CDR2 LQKENI. There are 15 residues in the CDR3. DNA of the CDR3: TGTGCCAGCTCACCACGGGAGGGGTCCTACAATGAGCAGTTCTTC. Protein sequence: CASSPREGSYNEQFF.

The chain couples TRBV11-2 to TRBJ2-2; 9 nucleotides match TRBD1. Germline V gene data show CDR1 as SGHAT and CDR2 as FQNNGV. The trim removed 4 bases at V and 15 bases at J, leaving 18 bases unmatched. The CDR3 totals 16 residues. The CDR3 sequence is CASSSPGTGWTKGMFF. The CDR3 DNA follows: TGTGCCAGCAGCTCCCCCGGGACAGGGTGGACAAAAGGGATGTTTTTT. The whole variable domain, remainder taken from reference TRBV11-2 and TRBJ2-2, is EAGVAQSPRYKIIEKRQSVAFWCNPISGHATLYWYQQILGQGPKLLIQFQNNGVVDDSQLPKDRFSAERLKGVDSTLKIQPAKLEDSAVYLCASSSPGTGWTKGMFFGEGSRLTVL.

This CDR3 is CASSQISGRQYEQYF. CDR3 nucleotides: TGTGCCAGCAGCCAGATTAGCGGGAGACAGTACGAGCAGTACTTC. This rearrangement joins TRBV14 to TRBJ2-7; 9 nucleotides match TRBD2. The CDR3 has 15 residues. CDR1 and CDR2 (germline): SGHDN, FVKESK. V shed 3 bases, J shed 4 bases, and the junction held 7 bases outside the gene matches.

V gene TRBV18 combines with J gene TRBJ2-7; 11 bases match TRBD2. The CDR3 runs 16 residues. V shed 5 bases, J shed 0 bases, and the junction held 6 bases outside the gene matches. Germline V gives CDR1 KGHSH, CDR2 LQKENI. CDR3 in DNA: TGTGCCAGCTCAGCGCAGACTAGCGGGAACTCCTACGAGCAGTACTTC. Encoded protein: CASSAQTSGNSYEQYF. The full variable domain, in which reference TRBV18 and TRBJ2-7 provide the parts outside the CDR3, is NAGVMQNPRHLVRRRGQEARLRCSPMKGHSHVYWYRQLPEEGLKFMVYLQKENIIDESGMPKERFSAEFPKEGPSILRIQQVVRGDSAAYFCASSAQTSGNSYEQYFGPGTRLTVT.

The V gene is TRBV19, the J gene TRBJ1-1; D remains ambiguous. The CDR3 is made up of 13 amino acids. V was pared by 3 bases and J by 1 base, with 6 bases between. The germline CDR1 and CDR2 sequences are LNHDA and SQIVND (reference sequence). The CDR3 sequence is CASSIARNTEAFF. As DNA, the CDR3 is TGTGCCAGTAGTATCGCGAGGAACACTGAAGCTTTCTTT. Using reference TRBV19 and TRBJ1-1 for the parts outside the CDR3, the full variable domain is DGGITQSPKYLFRKEGQNVTLSCEQNLNHDAMYWYRQDPGQGLRLIYYSQIVNDFQKGDIAEGYSVSREKKESFPLTVTSAQKNPTAFYLCASSIARNTEAFFGQGTRLTVV.

This sequence joins TRBV5-4 and TRBJ2-1; 8 bases are shared with TRBD1. The V gene end was trimmed by 4 bases and the J gene end by 7 bases; junction bases not matched to a gene: 13. CDR3 size: 16 residues. Germline lookup yields CDR1 SGHNT and CDR2 YYREEE (reference sequence). This CDR3 is CASSLLTGAVVNEQFF. DNA of the CDR3: TGTGCCAGCAGCCTGTTGACAGGGGCGGTGGTGAATGAGCAGTTCTTC.

The gene calls are TRBV4-3 and TRBJ2-7; 12 bases match TRBD1. Germline V CDR1 and CDR2: LGHNA, YSLEER. V shed 0 bases and J 5 bases; nucleotides not matched to a gene: 5. CDR3 size: 16 residues. The CDR3 coding sequence is TGCGCCAGCAGCCAAGATCGCGGGACAGGGGGCCACGAGCAGTACTTC. This sequence encodes CASSQDRGTGGHEQYF.

DNA for the CDR3: TGCGCCAGCAGCCGAACTCCTGGAGATCAGCCCCAGCATTTT. Translated, it gives CASSRTPGDQPQHF. The V and J genes are TRBV5-1 and TRBJ1-5; no firm D call. This CDR3 spans 14 amino acids. Germline-derived CDR1 and CDR2 are SGHRS and YFSETQ. Trimming removed 4 bases at V and 5 bases at J, with 13 bases between.

A few counts support this clone. The chain recombines TRBV10-3 with TRBJ2-5; TRBD1 might be the D (5 bases). CDR1 is ENHRY and CDR2 is SYGVKD in the germline V gene. The length of the CDR3 is 13 residues. V was pared by 10 bases and J by 2 bases, with 14 bases between. The CDR3 DNA reads TGTGCCACAGGGCCCCAACGGCAAGAGACCCAGTACTTC. Protein sequence: CATGPQRQETQYF.